The entry below gives a single TCR beta chain sequence along with its context. What it binds is unknown. From germline, CDR1 is MGHDK and CDR2 SYGVNS. V dropped 8 bases and J dropped 12; count of bases not matched to a gene: 7. This CDR3 comprises 11 residues. The data derive from a study of T cell repertoires in cytomegalovirus infection. Overall study: The study used recently identified HLA-C-restricted and well-studied HLA-B-restricted CMV epitopes. Matching HLA type, along with CMV infection, was indicated by public TCR beta signatures.

TCRdb re-called the reads with MiXCR, one entry per CDR3 protein. The data hold some 940,000 distinct CDR3 sequences, with under 40% observed a single time. Whole-study results and caveats: Cumulative frequency (of public TCR beta family members) identified carriers of CMV plus the relevant HLA. Ex vivo, HLA-C-restricted CMV-specific TCR beta clonotypes prevailed over the rest of the response.

The TCR originated in a human donor in good health (CMV status not recorded). Some clones in this sample may be carry-over from other donors' samples. This chain links TRBV25-1 with TRBJ2-1; 7 bases line up with TRBD2. The sequencing here drew on cultured CD8+ T cells from PBMCs, taken from culture after CMV antigen stimulation. CDR3 in amino acids: CASFGREGQFF. The CDR3 DNA sequence: TGTGCCAGCTTTGGGAGGGAAGGGCAGTTCTTC.